The clone carrying this T cell receptor beta chain was seen many times. Its antigen is undetermined. V lost 3 bases and J lost 5; bases outside the gene matches: 6. This CDR3 comprises 14 residues. CDR1 is SGHRS and CDR2 is YFSETQ in the germline V gene. TCRdb reprocessed the 5' RACE reads via MiXCR and lists one record per CDR3 protein. The repertoire holds more than 400,000 distinct CDR3 sequences, over 15% seen once, with approximately 13% in the top ten. This record belongs to a study of T-cell memory formation after mild COVID-19. Study-level results: A second wave of clones peaked on day 37, and their SARS-CoV-2 specificity went unconfirmed. Memory sampled before infection contained some responding clones, suggesting cross-reactive memory joined. CD8+ contracting clones occupied EMRA, while CD4+ ones occupied mainly CM and EM.

V and J are TRBV5-1 and TRBJ2-7, with 9 bases lining up with TRBD1. This receptor was identified in an adult woman who had mild COVID-19 (a few samples of this study predate the infection). Cell type and time point are not known. The sequenced material came from PBMCs or a T cell subset sorted from them (not recorded which). The CDR3 sequence: CASSSRTGDDEQYF. The CDR3 DNA follows: TGCGCCAGCAGCTCCCGGACAGGGGACGACGAGCAGTACTTC.